This TCR beta chain derives from a study of blood T cell repertoires in COVID-19. Study at large: The United States, Italy and Spain provided the acute and convalescent COVID-19 samples.

Seattle's enrolled individuals joined amid active infection and were then monitored longitudinally. The V gene lost 1 base and the J gene lost 0 bases, with 15 bases spanning the gap. CDR1 SGHTA and CDR2 FQGNSA come from the germline V gene. CDR3 length: 17 residues. Original handling: By means of reference gene primer amplification, nucleated cell counts were estimated. Measured with immunoSEQ multiplex PCR; TCRdb has only the in-frame clones, and not every one. The V and J calls and clone size come from that table; D and trimming were worked out from the DNA. Of 250,000 to 400,000 clones in the sample, around 90% were seen once.

V and J are TRBV7-2 and TRBJ1-1, with D perhaps TRBD1 (5 bases). The sequence came from a woman aged 25 to 39 with COVID-19, enrolled during active disease. The sequenced sample was peripheral blood. CDR3: CASSLDVVGGLNTEAFF. In DNA form, the CDR3 reads TGTGCCAGCAGCTTAGACGTTGTGGGGGGGTTGAACACTGAAGCTTTCTTT.